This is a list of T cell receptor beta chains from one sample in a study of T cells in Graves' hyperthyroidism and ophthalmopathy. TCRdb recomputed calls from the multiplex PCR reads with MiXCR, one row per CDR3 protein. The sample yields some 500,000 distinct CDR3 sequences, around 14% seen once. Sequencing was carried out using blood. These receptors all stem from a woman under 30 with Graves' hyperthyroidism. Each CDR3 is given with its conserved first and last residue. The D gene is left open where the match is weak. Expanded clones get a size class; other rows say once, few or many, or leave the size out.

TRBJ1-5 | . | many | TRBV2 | CASRGHSSQPQHF | TGTGCCAGCAGGGGACATTCTAGTCAGCCCCAGCATTTT
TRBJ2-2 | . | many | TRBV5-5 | CASRSLISTGELFF | TGTGCCAGCAGGTCCCTGATTTCCACCGGGGAGCTGTTTTTT
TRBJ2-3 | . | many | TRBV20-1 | CSAPSAVITDTQYF | TGCAGTGCTCCCTCGGCGGTTATCACAGATACGCAGTATTTT
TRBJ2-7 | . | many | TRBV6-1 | CASSAGANYEQYF | TGTGCCAGCAGTGCAGGGGCGAATTACGAGCAGTACTTC
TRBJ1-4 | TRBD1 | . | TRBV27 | CASRTGEKLFF | TGTGCCAGCCGGACAGGTGAAAAACTGTTTTTT
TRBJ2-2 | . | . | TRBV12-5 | CASGLEGVGELFF | TGTGCTAGTGGTTTGGAAGGGGTCGGGGAGCTGTTTTTT
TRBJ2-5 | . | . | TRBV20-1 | CSARAGTFETQYF | TGCAGTGCTAGAGCCGGGACCTTTGAGACCCAGTACTTC
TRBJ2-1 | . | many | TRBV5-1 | CASSGWGNEQFF | TGCGCCAGCAGCGGATGGGGCAATGAGCAGTTCTTC
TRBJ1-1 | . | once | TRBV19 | CASSIISVNTEAFF | TGTGCCAGTAGTATAATTTCGGTGAACACTGAAGCTTTCTTT
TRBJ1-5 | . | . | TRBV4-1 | CASSQDQGTLGNQPQHF | TGCGCCAGCAGCCAAGATCAGGGGACTTTGGGCAATCAGCCCCAGCATTTT
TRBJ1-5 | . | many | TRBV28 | CASSVAQFQPQHF | TGTGCCAGCAGCGTGGCGCAATTTCAGCCCCAGCATTTT
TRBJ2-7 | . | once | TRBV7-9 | CASSLPLGPSEQYF | TGTGCCAGCAGCCTACCCCTGGGCCCGAGCGAGCAGTACTTC
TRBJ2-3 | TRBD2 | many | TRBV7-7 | CASSLGLGRTDTQYF | TGTGCTAGCAGTCTCGGACTAGGTCGCACAGATACGCAGTATTTT
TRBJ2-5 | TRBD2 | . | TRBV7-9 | CASSSRPVGRGPFETQYF | TGTGCCAGCAGCTCGCGGCCCGTTGGGAGGGGCCCCTTCGAGACCCAGTACTTC
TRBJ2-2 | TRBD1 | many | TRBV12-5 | CASGLPTGAMNTGELFF | TGTGCTAGTGGTTTGCCCACAGGGGCGATGAACACCGGGGAGCTGTTTTTT
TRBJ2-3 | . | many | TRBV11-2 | CASTITDTQYF | TGTGCCAGCACCATCACAGATACGCAGTATTTT
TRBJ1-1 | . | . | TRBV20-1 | CSARKGSDTEAFF | TGCAGTGCTAGGAAAGGGTCGGACACTGAAGCTTTCTTT
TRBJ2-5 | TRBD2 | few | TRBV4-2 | CASSQDHSLAGSPSRETQYF | TGTGCCAGCAGCCAAGATCACAGCCTAGCGGGGTCCCCATCCCGAGAGACCCAGTACTTC
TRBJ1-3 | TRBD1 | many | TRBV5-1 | CASSSQGVQGNTIYF | TGCGCCAGCAGCTCTCAGGGGGTGCAAGGAAACACCATATATTTT
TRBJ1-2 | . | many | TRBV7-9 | CASTLGSHGYGYTF | TGTGCCAGCACCTTGGGCAGCCACGGCTATGGCTACACCTTC
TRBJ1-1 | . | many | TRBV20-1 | CSAPPRRNTEAFF | TGCAGTGCTCCCCCCCGGAGAAACACTGAAGCTTTCTTT
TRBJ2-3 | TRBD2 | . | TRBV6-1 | CASTRRTSGREDTQYF | TGTGCCAGCACCCGGAGGACTAGCGGGAGAGAAGATACGCAGTATTTT
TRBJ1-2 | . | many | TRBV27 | CASSSAGDYGYTF | TGTGCCAGCAGTTCGGCAGGGGATTATGGCTACACCTTC
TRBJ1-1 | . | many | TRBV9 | CASSGDTVKAFF | TGTGCCAGCAGCGGAGACACGGTCAAAGCTTTCTTT
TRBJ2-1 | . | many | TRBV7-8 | CASSLGRHSYNEQFF | TGTGCCAGCAGCTTAGGTCGCCACTCCTACAATGAGCAGTTCTTC
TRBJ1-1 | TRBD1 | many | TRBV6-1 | CASKLGQLNTEAFF | TGTGCCAGCAAATTGGGACAGCTGAACACTGAAGCTTTCTTT
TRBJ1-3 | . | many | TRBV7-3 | CASSSGLGNTIYF | TGTGCCAGCAGCTCCGGGCTGGGAAACACCATATATTTT
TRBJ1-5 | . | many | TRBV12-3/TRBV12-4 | CASSLGQFGDQPQHF | TGTGCCAGCAGTTTAGGACAGTTTGGGGATCAGCCCCAGCATTTT
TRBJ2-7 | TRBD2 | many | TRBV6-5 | CASSYDAGVRNEQYF | TGTGCCAGCAGTTACGATGCGGGAGTCCGGAACGAGCAGTACTTC
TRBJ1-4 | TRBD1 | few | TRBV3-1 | CASSHTQGAGEKLFF | TGTGCCAGCAGCCACACACAGGGGGCTGGTGAAAAACTGTTTTTT
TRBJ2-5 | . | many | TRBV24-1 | CATPLGTLEETQYF | TGTGCCACCCCACTCGGGACTCTGGAAGAGACCCAGTACTTC
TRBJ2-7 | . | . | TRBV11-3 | CASSHRRASYEQYF | TGTGCCAGCAGCCATAGACGGGCCTCCTACGAGCAGTACTTC
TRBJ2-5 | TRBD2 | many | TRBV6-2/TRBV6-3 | CASSFGLAGGEETQYF | TGTGCCAGCAGTTTCGGACTAGCGGGAGGAGAAGAGACCCAGTACTTC
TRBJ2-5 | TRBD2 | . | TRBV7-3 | CASSLNAGGPETQYF | TGTGCCAGCAGCTTAAATGCGGGAGGGCCTGAGACCCAGTACTTC
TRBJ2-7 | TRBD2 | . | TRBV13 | CASSRLGSGVTLSYEQYF | TGTGCCAGCAGCCGCCTGGGTAGCGGGGTAACGCTCTCCTACGAGCAGTACTTC
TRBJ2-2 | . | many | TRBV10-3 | CAISEHQNTGELFF | TGTGCCATCAGTGAGCATCAGAACACCGGGGAGCTGTTTTTT
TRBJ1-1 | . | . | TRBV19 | CASSPAGVGTEAFF | TGTGCCAGTAGTCCCGCCGGGGTGGGCACTGAAGCTTTCTTT
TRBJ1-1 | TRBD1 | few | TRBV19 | CASSVGTEEAFF | TGTGCCAGTAGTGTCGGGACAGAAGAAGCTTTCTTT
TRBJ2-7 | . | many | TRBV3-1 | CASSRREAPEQYF | TGTGCCAGCAGCCGGAGAGAGGCGCCGGAGCAGTACTTC
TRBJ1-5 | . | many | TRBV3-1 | CASSQDVKGSNQPQHF | TGTGCCAGCAGCCAAGATGTGAAGGGCTCCAATCAGCCCCAGCATTTT